These T cell receptor beta chains were read from a single sample in a study of T cells after yellow fever vaccination. Each CDR3 protein gets one entry after TCRdb re-called the 5' RACE reads with MiXCR. The data hold some 110,000 distinct CDR3 sequences, with around 7.2% observed a single time. Specimen: CD4+ T cells sorted from PBMCs, collected roughly seven weeks after the first yellow fever vaccination. The receptor set was obtained from a man between 18 and 35 years old who received the YFV17D yellow fever vaccine. Both conserved end residues are part of each CDR3. The D gene is left open where the match is weak. Rows give clone size only sometimes, using once, few, many, or a class for an expanded clone.

size: few
V: TRBV19
D: .
J: TRBJ2-1
DNA: TGTGCCAGTACCCCGGGGGCTAGTCCTTCTGAGCAGTTCTTC
CDR3: CASTPGASPSEQFF

size: many
V: TRBV6-5
D: .
J: TRBJ2-3
DNA: TGTGCCAGCAACCCAACAGGGATAGATACGCAGTATTTT
CDR3: CASNPTGIDTQYF

size: few
V: TRBV7-9
D: TRBD2
J: TRBJ2-5
DNA: TGTGCCAGCAGCTCCGGGGGGGGCCAAGAGACCCAGTACTTC
CDR3: CASSSGGGQETQYF

size: many
V: TRBV4-1
D: .
J: TRBJ1-1
DNA: TGCGCCAGCAGCCAAGATCCGAACAGCGATATGAACACTGAAGCTTTCTTT
CDR3: CASSQDPNSDMNTEAFF

size: many
V: TRBV29-1
D: .
J: TRBJ1-2
DNA: TGCAGCGTTCCGACGGCGGTAGCTAACTATGGCTACACCTTC
CDR3: CSVPTAVANYGYTF

size: many
V: TRBV6-1
D: TRBD1
J: TRBJ2-2
DNA: TGTGCCATCCGTACAGGGGCGAACACCGGGGAGCTGTTTTTT
CDR3: CAIRTGANTGELFF

size: many
V: TRBV7-2
D: .
J: TRBJ1-6
DNA: TGTGCCAGCAGCTTAGACTTTATGGGGGGACCCCTCCACTTT
CDR3: CASSLDFMGGPLHF

size: .
V: TRBV19
D: .
J: TRBJ1-1
DNA: TGTGCCAGTACAAATCCAAATCAGGCGAACACTGAAGCTTTCTTT
CDR3: CASTNPNQANTEAFF

size: many
V: TRBV18
D: .
J: TRBJ1-1
DNA: TGTGCCAGCTCACCAAATCCAGGCAATGAAGCTTTCTTT
CDR3: CASSPNPGNEAFF

size: many
V: TRBV29-1
D: TRBD1
J: TRBJ2-2
DNA: TGCAGCGTTCGAGGGACAGGAAACACCGGGGAGCTGTTTTTT
CDR3: CSVRGTGNTGELFF

size: many
V: TRBV7-6
D: .
J: TRBJ2-1
DNA: TGTGCCAGCAGCTTATACCCTATAGACAATGAGCAGTTCTTC
CDR3: CASSLYPIDNEQFF

size: many
V: TRBV5-1
D: TRBD1
J: TRBJ1-1
DNA: TGCGCCAGCAGCGGGACAGGTCGCCCCACTGAAGCTTTCTTT
CDR3: CASSGTGRPTEAFF

size: many
V: TRBV5-1
D: TRBD2
J: TRBJ2-5
DNA: TGCGCCAGCACCCCTAGCGGGGGAGGGAGAGAGACCCAGTACTTC
CDR3: CASTPSGGGRETQYF

size: .
V: TRBV20-1
D: .
J: TRBJ2-3
DNA: TGCAGTGCTACCGGGCAACGTACCCTAACTCACACAGATACGCAGTATTTT
CDR3: CSATGQRTLTHTDTQYF

size: many
V: TRBV7-2
D: TRBD1
J: TRBJ2-2
DNA: TGTGCCAGCAGCTTAGGGCAGGGGGCCGGCGGGGAGCTGTTTTTT
CDR3: CASSLGQGAGGELFF

size: many
V: TRBV2
D: TRBD1
J: TRBJ2-2
DNA: TGTGCCAGCAGTGGGACAGGCCAGAACACCGGGGAGCTGTTTTTT
CDR3: CASSGTGQNTGELFF

size: many
V: TRBV15
D: .
J: TRBJ2-4
DNA: TGTGCCACCAGAGAACATCGACTAGCCAAAAACATTCAGTACTTC
CDR3: CATREHRLAKNIQYF

size: few
V: TRBV5-1
D: .
J: TRBJ2-5
DNA: TGCGCCAGCAGCTTCGCGGGGGCCGGAGAGACCCAGTACTTC
CDR3: CASSFAGAGETQYF

size: many
V: TRBV3-1
D: .
J: TRBJ1-1
DNA: TGTGCCAGCAGCTCAGAGTACACTGAAGCTTTCTTT
CDR3: CASSSEYTEAFF

size: few
V: TRBV24-1
D: TRBD1
J: TRBJ2-2
DNA: TGTGCCACCAGTGATTTTCGGGACAGGGTCGGAACCGGGGAGCTGTTTTTT
CDR3: CATSDFRDRVGTGELFF

size: many
V: TRBV5-1
D: TRBD1
J: TRBJ2-1
DNA: TGCGCCAGCAGCACAGACAGGGCCTTGACTTACAATGAGCAGTTCTTC
CDR3: CASSTDRALTYNEQFF

size: few
V: TRBV15
D: .
J: TRBJ2-3
DNA: TGTGCCACCAGCAGAGATCGGTGGGATACGCAGTATTTT
CDR3: CATSRDRWDTQYF

size: many
V: TRBV20-1
D: .
J: TRBJ2-5
DNA: TGCAGTGCGCACAAGGGGGGCGCAGAGACCCAGTACTTC
CDR3: CSAHKGGAETQYF

size: many
V: TRBV5-1
D: TRBD1
J: TRBJ2-7
DNA: TGCGCCAGCAGCTGGGACAGCGTTGTCAAGTACTTC
CDR3: CASSWDSVVKYF

size: many
V: TRBV11-2
D: .
J: TRBJ2-5
DNA: TGTGCCAGCAGCCGGGGGGCGTCCAGCGGGCATATAAGAGAGTACTTC
CDR3: CASSRGASSGHIREYF

size: few
V: TRBV5-1
D: .
J: TRBJ2-5
DNA: TGCGCCAGCAGCCCAGAAGGGGGGCCCTGGGAGACCCAGTACTTC
CDR3: CASSPEGGPWETQYF

size: .
V: TRBV12-3/TRBV12-4
D: TRBD1
J: TRBJ1-1
DNA: TGTGCCAGCGGTACAGGGGGGAACACTGAAGCTTTCTTT
CDR3: CASGTGGNTEAFF

size: many
V: TRBV6-5
D: .
J: TRBJ1-5
DNA: TGTGCCAGCAGGAGAGGGGACGACCCCCAGCATTTT
CDR3: CASRRGDDPQHF

size: many
V: TRBV20-1
D: TRBD2
J: TRBJ2-3
DNA: TGCAGTGCTGGACCTCCGGCTAGCGGGGTCCCAGATACGCAGTATTTT
CDR3: CSAGPPASGVPDTQYF

size: many
V: TRBV12-3/TRBV12-4
D: TRBD1
J: TRBJ2-1
DNA: TGTGCCAGCTGGACAGGGGGGAGCTCCTACAATGAGCAGTTCTTC
CDR3: CASWTGGSSYNEQFF

size: .
V: TRBV5-1
D: TRBD1
J: TRBJ1-1
DNA: TGCGCCAGCAGCTTGGCCTTAGGAGACAGGGAGGCTGAAGCTTTCTTT
CDR3: CASSLALGDREAEAFF

size: few
V: TRBV7-2
D: TRBD2
J: TRBJ2-3
DNA: TGTGCCAGCAGCTTAGCGGTGCGGGGGGGCGGGGATACGCAGTATTTT
CDR3: CASSLAVRGGGDTQYF